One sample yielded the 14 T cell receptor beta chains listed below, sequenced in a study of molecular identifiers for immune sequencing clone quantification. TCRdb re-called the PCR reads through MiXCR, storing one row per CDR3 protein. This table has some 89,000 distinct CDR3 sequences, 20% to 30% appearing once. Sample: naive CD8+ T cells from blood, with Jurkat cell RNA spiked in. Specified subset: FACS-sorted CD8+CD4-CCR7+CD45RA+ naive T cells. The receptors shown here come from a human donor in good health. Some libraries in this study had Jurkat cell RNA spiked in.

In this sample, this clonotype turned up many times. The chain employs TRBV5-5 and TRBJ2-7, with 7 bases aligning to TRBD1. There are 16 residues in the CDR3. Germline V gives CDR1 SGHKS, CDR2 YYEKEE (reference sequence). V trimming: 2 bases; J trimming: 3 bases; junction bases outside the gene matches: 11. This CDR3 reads CASSFGSPGQSYEQYF. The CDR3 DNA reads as TGTGCCAGCAGCTTTGGGAGTCCGGGACAGAGCTACGAGCAGTACTTC.

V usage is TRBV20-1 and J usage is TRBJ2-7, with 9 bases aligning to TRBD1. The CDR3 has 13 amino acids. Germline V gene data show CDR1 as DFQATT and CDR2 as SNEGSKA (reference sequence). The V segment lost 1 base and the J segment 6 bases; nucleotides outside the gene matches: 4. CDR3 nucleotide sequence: TGCAGTGCTAGAGGGGACAGGGTTTTCGAGCAGTACTTC. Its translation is CSARGDRVFEQYF.

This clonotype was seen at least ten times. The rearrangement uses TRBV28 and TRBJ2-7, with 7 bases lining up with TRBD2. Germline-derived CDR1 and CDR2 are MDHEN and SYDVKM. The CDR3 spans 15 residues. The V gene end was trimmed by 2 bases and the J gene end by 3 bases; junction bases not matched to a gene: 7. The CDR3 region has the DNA TGTGCCAGCAGTTTAATCTCTAGCGGATTCTACGAGCAGTACTTC. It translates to CASSLISSGFYEQYF.

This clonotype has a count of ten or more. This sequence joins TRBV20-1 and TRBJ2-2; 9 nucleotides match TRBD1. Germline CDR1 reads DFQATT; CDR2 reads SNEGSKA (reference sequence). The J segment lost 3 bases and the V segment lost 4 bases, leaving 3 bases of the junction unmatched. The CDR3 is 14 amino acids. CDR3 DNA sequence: TGCAGTGCTAACGACAGGGGGGACACCGGGGAGCTGTTTTTT. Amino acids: CSANDRGDTGELFF.

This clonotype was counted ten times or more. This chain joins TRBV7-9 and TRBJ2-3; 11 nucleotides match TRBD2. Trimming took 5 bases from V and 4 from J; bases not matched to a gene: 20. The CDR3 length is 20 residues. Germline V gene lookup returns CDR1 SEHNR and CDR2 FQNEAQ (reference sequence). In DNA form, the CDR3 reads TGTGCCAGCAGCCCAACAACTGCTAGCGGGGGGTCAGCAGAGGCAGATACGCAGTATTTT. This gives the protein CASSPTTASGGSAEADTQYF.

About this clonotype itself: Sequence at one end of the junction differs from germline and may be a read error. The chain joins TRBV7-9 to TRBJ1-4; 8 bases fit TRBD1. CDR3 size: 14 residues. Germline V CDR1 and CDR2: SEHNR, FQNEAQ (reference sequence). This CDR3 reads CASSFTGGGEKLVF. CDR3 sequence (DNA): TGTGCCAGCAGCTTTACAGGGGGGGGTGAAAAACTGGTTTTT.

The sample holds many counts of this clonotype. CDR3 coding DNA: TGTGCCAGCAGCCCCTGGACAGGTTTCACCCTGGGGAACACCGGGGAGCTGTTTTTT. It yields the protein CASSPWTGFTLGNTGELFF. The chain couples TRBV9 to TRBJ2-2; 7 bases align to TRBD1. The length of the CDR3 is 19 residues. V lost 4 bases, J lost 1 base, and 16 bases stayed unmatched. Germline CDR1 is SGDLS and CDR2 is YYNGEE.

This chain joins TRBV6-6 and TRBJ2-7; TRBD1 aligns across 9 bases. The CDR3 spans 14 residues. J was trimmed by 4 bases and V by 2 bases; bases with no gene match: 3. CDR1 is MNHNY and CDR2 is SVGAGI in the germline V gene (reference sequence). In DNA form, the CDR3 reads TGTGCCAGCAGTTACCGGGACAGGGTGTACGAGCAGTACTTC. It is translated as CASSYRDRVYEQYF.

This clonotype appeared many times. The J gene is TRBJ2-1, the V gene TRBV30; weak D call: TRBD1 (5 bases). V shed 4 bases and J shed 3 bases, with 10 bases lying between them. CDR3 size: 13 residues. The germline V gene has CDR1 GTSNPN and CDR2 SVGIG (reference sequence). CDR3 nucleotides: TGTGCCTGGAACCCGGACAACTACAATGAGCAGTTCTTC. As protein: CAWNPDNYNEQFF.

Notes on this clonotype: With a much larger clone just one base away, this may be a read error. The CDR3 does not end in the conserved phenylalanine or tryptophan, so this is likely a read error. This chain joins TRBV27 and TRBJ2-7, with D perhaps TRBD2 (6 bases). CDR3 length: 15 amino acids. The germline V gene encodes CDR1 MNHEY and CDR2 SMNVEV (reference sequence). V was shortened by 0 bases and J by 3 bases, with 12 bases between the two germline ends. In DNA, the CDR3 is TGTGCCAGCAGTTTATCCGGGGGAATTAGCTACGAGCAGTACTCC. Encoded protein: CASSLSGGISYEQYS.

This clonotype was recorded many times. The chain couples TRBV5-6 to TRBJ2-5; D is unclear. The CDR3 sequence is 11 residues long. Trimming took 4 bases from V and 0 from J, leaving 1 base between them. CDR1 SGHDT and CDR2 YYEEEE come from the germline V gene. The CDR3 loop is CASSHQETQYF. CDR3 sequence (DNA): TGTGCCAGCAGCCACCAAGAGACCCAGTACTTC.

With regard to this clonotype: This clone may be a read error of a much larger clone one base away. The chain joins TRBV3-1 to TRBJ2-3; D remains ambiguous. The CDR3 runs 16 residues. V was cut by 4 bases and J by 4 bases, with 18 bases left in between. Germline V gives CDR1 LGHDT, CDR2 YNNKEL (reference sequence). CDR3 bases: TGTGCCAGCAGCCCGGACGGAAGATCGAGCGCAGATACGCAGTATTTT. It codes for CASSPDGRSSADTQYF.

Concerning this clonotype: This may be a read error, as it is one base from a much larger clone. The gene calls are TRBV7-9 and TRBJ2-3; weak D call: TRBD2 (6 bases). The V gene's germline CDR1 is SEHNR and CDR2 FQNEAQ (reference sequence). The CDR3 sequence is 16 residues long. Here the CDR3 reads CASSPGIADGTDTRYF. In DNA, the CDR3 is TGTGCCAGCAGCCCCGGGATAGCGGATGGCACAGATACGCGGTATTTT.

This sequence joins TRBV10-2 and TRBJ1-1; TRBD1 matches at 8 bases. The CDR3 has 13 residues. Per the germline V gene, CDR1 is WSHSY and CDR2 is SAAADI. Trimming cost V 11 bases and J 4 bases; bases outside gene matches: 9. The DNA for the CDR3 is TGCGCCGGGTTAGACAGGGGTGGCACTGAAGCTTTCTTT. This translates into CAGLDRGGTEAFF.